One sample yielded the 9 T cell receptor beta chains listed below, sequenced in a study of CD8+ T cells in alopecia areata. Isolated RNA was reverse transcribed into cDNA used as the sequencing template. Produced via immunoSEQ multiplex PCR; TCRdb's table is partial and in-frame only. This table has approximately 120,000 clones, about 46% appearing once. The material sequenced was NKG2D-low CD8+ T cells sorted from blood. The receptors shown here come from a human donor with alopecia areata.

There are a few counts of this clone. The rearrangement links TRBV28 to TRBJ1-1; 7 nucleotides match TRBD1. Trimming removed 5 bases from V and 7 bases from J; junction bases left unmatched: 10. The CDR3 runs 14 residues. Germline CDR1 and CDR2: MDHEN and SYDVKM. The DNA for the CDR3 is TGTGCCAGCAGTCCCCTCAGGGACAGCGATGAAGCTTTCTTT. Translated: CASSPLRDSDEAFF.

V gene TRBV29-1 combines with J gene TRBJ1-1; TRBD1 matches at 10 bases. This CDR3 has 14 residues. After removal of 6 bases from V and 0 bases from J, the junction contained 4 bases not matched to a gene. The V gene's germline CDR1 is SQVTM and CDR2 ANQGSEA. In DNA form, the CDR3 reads TGCAGCGTAGACAGGGGGCGGGTGAACACTGAAGCTTTCTTT. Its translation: CSVDRGRVNTEAFF.

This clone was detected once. Here the CDR3 reads CASSQCPTEGHYGYTF. The CDR3 DNA sequence: TGCGCCAGCAGTCAATGTCCGACCGAGGGTCACTATGGCTACACCTTC. The rearrangement joins TRBV23-1 to TRBJ1-2; D unclear. TRBV23-1 is an ORF, and what it does is uncertain. V was clipped by 1 base and J by 3 bases, with 15 bases between them. This CDR3 contains 16 residues.

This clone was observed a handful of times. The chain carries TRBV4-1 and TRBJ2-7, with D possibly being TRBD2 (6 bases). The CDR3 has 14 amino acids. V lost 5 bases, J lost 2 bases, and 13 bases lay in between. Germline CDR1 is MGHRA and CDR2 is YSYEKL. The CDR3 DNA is TGCGCCAGCAGCGTCCGGGACTCCACCTACGAGCAGTACTTC. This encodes CASSVRDSTYEQYF.

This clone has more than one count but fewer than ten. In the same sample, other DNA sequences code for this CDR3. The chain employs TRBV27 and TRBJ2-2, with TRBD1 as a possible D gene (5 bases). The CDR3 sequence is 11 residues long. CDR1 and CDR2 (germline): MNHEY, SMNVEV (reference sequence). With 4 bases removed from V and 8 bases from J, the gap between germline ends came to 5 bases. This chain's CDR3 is CASSSGGELFF. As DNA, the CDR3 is TGTGCCAGCAGTTCAGGGGGGGAGCTGTTTTTT.

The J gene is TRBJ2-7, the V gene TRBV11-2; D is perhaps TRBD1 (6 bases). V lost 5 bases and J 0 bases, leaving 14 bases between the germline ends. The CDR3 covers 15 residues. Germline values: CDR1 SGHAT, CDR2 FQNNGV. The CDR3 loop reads CASSPLWDTSYEQYF. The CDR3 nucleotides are TGTGCCAGCAGCCCCCTTTGGGACACCTCCTACGAGCAGTACTTC.

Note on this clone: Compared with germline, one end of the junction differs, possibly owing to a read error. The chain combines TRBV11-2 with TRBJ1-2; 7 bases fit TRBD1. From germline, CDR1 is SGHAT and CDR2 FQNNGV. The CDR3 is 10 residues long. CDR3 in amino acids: CASSSGTASF. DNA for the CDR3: TGTGCCAGCAGCTCCGGGACAGCCTCCTTC.

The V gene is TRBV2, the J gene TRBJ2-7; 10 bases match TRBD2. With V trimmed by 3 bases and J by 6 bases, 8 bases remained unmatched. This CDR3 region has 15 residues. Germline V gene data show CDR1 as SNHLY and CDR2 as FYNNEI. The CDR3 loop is CASSDPAGGPSEQYF. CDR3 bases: TGTGCCAGCAGTGATCCAGCGGGAGGGCCCTCCGAGCAGTACTTC.

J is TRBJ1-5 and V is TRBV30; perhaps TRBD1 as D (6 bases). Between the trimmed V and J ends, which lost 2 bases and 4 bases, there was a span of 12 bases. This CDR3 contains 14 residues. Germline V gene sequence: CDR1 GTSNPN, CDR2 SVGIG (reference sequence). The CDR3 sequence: CAWSSGAGNQPQHF. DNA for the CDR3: TGTGCCTGGAGTTCGGGGGCGGGTAATCAGCCCCAGCATTTT.